The clone carrying this T cell receptor beta chain was detected only a few times. Its target is not known. Researchers ran the PCR with 60 Vbeta and 13 Jbeta primers. Assay: immunoSEQ multiplex PCR; the TCRdb copy retains only in-frame clones and omits some. The sample lists approximately 100,000 clones, 77% occurring once. The CDR3 extends over 15 amino acids. V lost 5 bases and J lost 2, with 15 bases in between. The V gene's germline CDR1 is LNHDA and CDR2 SQIVND (reference sequence). This sample was included in a study of cytomegalovirus exposure and HLA in healthy donors. In the study overall: Most genotyped donors, around four fifths of about 360, had Caucasian-associated genetic ancestry. Regarding the study as a whole: Later genetic work tied a missense DCLRE1C variant to beta-chain V and J trimming.

The origin of this receptor is a middle-aged man in good health and CMV-seropositive. The sequencing sample was made of PBMCs. The genes are TRBV19 and TRBJ1-2; D might be TRBD1 (5 bases). The CDR3 region is CASSVQDPRNYGYTF. CDR3 in DNA: TGTGCCAGTAGTGTACAGGACCCGCGGAACTATGGCTACACCTTC.